This T cell receptor (beta chain) was sequenced for a study of CD8 T cells in Susac syndrome. As regards this clonotype: This is likely a read error, given that the CDR3 carries no conserved phenylalanine or tryptophan at its end.

With random hexamers, reverse transcription was performed on about 0.5 to 1 ug of RNA. TCRdb called the immunoSEQ multiplex PCR reads again in MiXCR, with one record for every CDR3 protein. The table includes 150,000 to 200,000 distinct CDR3 sequences, approximately 94% detected once. CDR1 is KGHSH and CDR2 is LQKENI in the germline V gene. The CDR3 spans 15 residues. Trimming stripped 1 base from V and 1 base from J, with 7 bases between. Material: CD4+ T cells from PBMCs. The chain couples TRBV18 to TRBJ1-4; maybe TRBD1 (5 bases). This TCR derives from a human donor in good health. DNA of the CDR3: TGTGCCAGCTCACCACTGCAGGGAACTAATGAAAAACTGTTTGTT. Protein product: CASSPLQGTNEKLFV.